This TCR beta chain stems from a study of cytomegalovirus exposure and HLA in healthy donors. Study-wide points: Later analysis indicated greater clonal expansion among HLA-associated TCR beta chains than among equally common other chains.

The germline V gene has CDR1 MDHEN and CDR2 SYDVKM. Trimming removed 7 bases at V and 0 bases at J, with 10 bases between. This CDR3 spans 14 amino acids. This clone occurred a few times. The antigen is not known. PCR employed 60 Vbeta and 13 Jbeta primers. The assay was immunoSEQ multiplex PCR, and TCRdb's table has in-frame clones only and misses some. The sample holds tens of thousands of clones, nearly 85% seen once. Healthy individuals who donated bone marrow served as the donors. This TCR was sampled from a man aged 25 to 45 in good health and CMV-seronegative. The sequenced material came from PBMCs. The chain carries TRBV28 and TRBJ1-3, with D possibly being TRBD1 (5 bases). CDR3 nucleotide sequence: TGTGCCAGCAAAATTCAGGGCTCTGGAAACACCATATATTTT. This gives the protein CASKIQGSGNTIYF.